This T cell receptor beta chain was identified in a study of T-cell memory formation after mild COVID-19. Regarding the study as a whole: Largely, contracting CD4+ clones fell within CM and EM, and contracting CD8+ clones within EMRA. Nothing confirmed that second-wave clones peaking on day 37 were specific for SARS-CoV-2.

TCRalpha and TCRbeta libraries used 5'RACE with constant-segment primers and UMIs. TCRdb fed the 5' RACE reads into MiXCR, producing one record per CDR3 protein. Among about 270,000 distinct CDR3 sequences, roughly 18% were seen once, and the ten largest hold approximately 22%. This clonotype was seen repeatedly, ten times or more. Its antigen is unknown. This CDR3 spans 11 amino acids. Germline V gene data show CDR1 as SGHAT and CDR2 as FQNNGV. V gave up 4 bases and J gave up 7 bases, with 7 bases separating them. The sample taken for sequencing was PBMCs or a T cell subset sorted from them (not recorded which). This clonotype originated in a young man who had mild COVID-19 (a few samples of this study predate the infection). Cell type and time point are not known. The gene calls are TRBV11-2 and TRBJ2-5; D remains unclear. As DNA, the CDR3 is TGTGCCAGCAGCTCCCGCCGGACCCAGTACTTC. Translating gives CASSSRRTQYF.